The clone carrying this T cell receptor (beta chain) showed up just a few times. Primed by a sample-barcoded 5' primer and a J-beta primer mix, a second PCR proceeded for roughly 6 to 12 cycles. TCRdb ran MiXCR on the 5' RACE reads and lists one entry per CDR3 protein. Of fewer than 1,000,000 distinct CDR3 sequences in the sample, roughly 44% were seen once. Trimming cost V 0 bases and J 11 bases, with 26 bases left between them. CDR1 is SGHDT, CDR2 YYEEEE, per germline. There are 17 residues in the CDR3. This entry comes from a study of blood T cells in healthy people across ages. The sequenced material came from blood. The TCR comes from a man aged 55-75 years in good health. This rearrangement joins TRBV5-6 to TRBJ2-5, with unresolved D. The CDR3 DNA is TGTGCCAGCAGCTTGGTGGCAGGTACAAAGTTTGGCAATGAGCAGTACTTC. Translating it yields CASSLVAGTKFGNEQYF.